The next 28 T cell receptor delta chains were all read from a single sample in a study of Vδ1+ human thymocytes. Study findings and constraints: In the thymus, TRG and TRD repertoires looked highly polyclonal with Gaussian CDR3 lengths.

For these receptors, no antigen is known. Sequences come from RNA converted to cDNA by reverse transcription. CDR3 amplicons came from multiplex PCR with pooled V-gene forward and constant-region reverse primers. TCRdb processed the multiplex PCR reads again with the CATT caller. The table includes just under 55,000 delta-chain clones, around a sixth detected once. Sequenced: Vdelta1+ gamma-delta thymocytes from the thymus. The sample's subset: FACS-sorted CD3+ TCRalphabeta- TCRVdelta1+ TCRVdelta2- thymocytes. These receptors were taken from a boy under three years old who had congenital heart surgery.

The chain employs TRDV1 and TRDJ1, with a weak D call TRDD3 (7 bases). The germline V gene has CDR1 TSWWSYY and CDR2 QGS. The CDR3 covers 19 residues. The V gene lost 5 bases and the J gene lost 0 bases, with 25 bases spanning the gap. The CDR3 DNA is TGTGCTCTTGGGCCCTTCCACGGCGGACACGGGGGATACACCGATAAACTCATCTTT. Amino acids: CALGPFHGGHGGYTDKLIF.

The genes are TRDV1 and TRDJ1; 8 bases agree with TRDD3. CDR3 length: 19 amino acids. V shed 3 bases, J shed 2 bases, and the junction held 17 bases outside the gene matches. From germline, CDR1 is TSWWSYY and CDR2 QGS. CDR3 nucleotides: TGTGCTCTTGGGGATCGACCCCGACTGGGGGGCTTGCGTACCGATAAACTCATCTTT. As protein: CALGDRPRLGGLRTDKLIF.

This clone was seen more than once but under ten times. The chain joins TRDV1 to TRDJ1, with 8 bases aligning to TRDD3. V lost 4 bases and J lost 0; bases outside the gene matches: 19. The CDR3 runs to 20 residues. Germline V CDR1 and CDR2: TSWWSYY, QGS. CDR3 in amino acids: CALGGLVSDWGYTDTDKLIF. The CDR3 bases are TGTGCTCTTGGGGGTCTGGTAAGTGACTGGGGGTACACAGACACCGATAAACTCATCTTT.

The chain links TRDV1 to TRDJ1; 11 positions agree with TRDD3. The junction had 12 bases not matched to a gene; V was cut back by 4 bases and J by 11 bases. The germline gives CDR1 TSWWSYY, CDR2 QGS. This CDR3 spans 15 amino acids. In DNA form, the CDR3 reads TGTGCTCTTGGGGCCTCCGGCTGGGGGATACACGGGCTCATCTTT. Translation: CALGASGWGIHGLIF.

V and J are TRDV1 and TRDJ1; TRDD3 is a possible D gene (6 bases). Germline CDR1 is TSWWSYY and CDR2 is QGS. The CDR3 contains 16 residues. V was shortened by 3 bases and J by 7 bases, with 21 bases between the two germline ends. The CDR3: CALGERSPAGDPKLIF. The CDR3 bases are TGTGCTCTTGGGGAGCGGTCCCCGGCTGGGGACCCTAAACTCATCTTT.

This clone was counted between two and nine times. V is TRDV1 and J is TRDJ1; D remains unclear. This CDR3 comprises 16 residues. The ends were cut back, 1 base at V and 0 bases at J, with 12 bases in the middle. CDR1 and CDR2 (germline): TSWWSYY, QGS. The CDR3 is CALGERWEGYTDKLIF. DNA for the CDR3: TGTGCTCTTGGGGAACGGTGGGAGGGGTACACCGATAAACTCATCTTT.

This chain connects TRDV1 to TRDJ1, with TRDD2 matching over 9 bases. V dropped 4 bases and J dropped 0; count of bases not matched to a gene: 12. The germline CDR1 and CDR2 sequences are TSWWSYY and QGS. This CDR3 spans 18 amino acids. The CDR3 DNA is TGTGCTCTTGGGGGACCCTTCCTACGTAGGGGATACACCGATAAACTCATCTTT. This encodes CALGGPFLRRGYTDKLIF.

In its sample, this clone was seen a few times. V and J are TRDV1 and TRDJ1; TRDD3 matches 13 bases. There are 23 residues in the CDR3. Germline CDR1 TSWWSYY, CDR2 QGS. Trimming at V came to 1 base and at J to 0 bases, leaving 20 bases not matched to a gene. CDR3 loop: CALGEQGWLRGYWGIRNTDKLIF. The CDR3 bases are TGTGCTCTTGGGGAACAGGGCTGGCTACGGGGGTACTGGGGGATACGTAACACCGATAAACTCATCTTT.

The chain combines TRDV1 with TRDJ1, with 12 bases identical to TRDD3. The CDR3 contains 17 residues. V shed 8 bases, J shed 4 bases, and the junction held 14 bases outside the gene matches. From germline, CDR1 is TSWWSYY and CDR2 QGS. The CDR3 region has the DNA TGTGCTCTTTCAAATCCTAGTACTGGGGGATACCTCGATAAACTCATCTTT. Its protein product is CALSNPSTGGYLDKLIF.

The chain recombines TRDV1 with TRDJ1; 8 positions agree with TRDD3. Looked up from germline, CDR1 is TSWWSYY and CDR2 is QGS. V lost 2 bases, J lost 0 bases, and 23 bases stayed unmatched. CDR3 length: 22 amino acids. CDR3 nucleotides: TGTGCTCTTGGGGAAGGAGAAAGACCGTACTGGGGGGTCTACTTGTACACCGATAAACTCATCTTT. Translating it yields CALGEGERPYWGVYLYTDKLIF.

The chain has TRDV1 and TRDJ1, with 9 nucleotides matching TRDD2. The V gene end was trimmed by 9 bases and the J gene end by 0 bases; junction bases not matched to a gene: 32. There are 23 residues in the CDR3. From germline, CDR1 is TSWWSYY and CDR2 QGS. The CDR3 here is CALQNPSYNYRGYKVPYTDKLIF. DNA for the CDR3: TGTGCTCTCCAAAATCCTTCCTACAATTATCGAGGATACAAGGTCCCGTACACCGATAAACTCATCTTT.

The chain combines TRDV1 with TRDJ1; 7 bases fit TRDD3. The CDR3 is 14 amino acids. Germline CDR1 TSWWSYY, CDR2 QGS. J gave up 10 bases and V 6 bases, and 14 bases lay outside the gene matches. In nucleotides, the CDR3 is TGTGCTCTTGGCGAAGCCCCCGGGGGATTGAGACTCATCTTT. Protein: CALGEAPGGLRLIF.

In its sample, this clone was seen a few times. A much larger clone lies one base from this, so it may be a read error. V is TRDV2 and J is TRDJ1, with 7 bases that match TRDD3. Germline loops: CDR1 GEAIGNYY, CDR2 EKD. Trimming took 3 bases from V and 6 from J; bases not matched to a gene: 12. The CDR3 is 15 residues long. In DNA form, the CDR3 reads TGTGCCTGTGACGTCTACGTACTGGGGACAAATAAACTCATCTTT. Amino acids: CACDVYVLGTNKLIF.

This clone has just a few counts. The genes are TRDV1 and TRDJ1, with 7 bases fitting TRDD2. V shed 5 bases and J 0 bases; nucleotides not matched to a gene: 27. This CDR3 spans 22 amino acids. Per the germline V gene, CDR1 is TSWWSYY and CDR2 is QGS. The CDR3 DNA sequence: TGTGCTCTTGGGAGCCGCCCCTTCCTCCTGTACTGGAGTACCAATTACACCGATAAACTCATCTTT. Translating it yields CALGSRPFLLYWSTNYTDKLIF.

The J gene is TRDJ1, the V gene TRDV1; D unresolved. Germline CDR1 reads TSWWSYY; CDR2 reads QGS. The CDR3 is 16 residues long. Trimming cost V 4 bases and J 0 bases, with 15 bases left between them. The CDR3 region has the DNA TGTGCTCTTGGGGCCGACCGGACTCCCTACACCGATAAACTCATCTTT. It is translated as CALGADRTPYTDKLIF.

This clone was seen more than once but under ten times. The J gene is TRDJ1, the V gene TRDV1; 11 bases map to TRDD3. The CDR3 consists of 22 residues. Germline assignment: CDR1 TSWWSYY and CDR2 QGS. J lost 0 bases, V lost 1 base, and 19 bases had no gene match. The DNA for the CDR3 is TGTGCTCTTGGGGAACGCAAAGGCTTCCCCCACTGGGGGATAGGGTACACCGATAAACTCATCTTT. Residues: CALGERKGFPHWGIGYTDKLIF.

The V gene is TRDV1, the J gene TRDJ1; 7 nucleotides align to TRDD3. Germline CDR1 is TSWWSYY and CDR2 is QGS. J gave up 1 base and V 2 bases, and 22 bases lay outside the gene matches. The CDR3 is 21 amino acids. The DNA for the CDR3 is TGTGCTCTTGGGGAAGGACCCGCCTGGGGGGATTGTGACCCAATCACCGATAAACTCATCTTT. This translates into CALGEGPAWGDCDPITDKLIF.

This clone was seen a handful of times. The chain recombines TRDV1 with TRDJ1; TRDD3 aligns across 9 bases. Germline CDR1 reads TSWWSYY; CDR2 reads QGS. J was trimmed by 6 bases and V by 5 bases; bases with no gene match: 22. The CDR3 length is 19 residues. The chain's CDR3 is CALGPRRSFPLLGENKLIF. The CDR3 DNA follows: TGTGCTCTTGGGCCTCGCCGCTCTTTTCCCCTACTGGGGGAAAATAAACTCATCTTT.

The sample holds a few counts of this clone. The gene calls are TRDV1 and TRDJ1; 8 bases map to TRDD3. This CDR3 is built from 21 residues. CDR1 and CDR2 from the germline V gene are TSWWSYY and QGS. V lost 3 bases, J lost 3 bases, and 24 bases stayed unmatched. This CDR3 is CALGDRSVFVGGIILPDKLIF. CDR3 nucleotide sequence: TGTGCTCTTGGGGACCGCTCAGTGTTCGTCGGGGGGATAATTCTACCCGATAAACTCATCTTT.

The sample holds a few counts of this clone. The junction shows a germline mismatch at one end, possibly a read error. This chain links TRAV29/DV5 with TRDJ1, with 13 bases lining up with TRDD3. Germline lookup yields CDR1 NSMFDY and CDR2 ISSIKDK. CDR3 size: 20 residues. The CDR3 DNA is TGTGCAGCGGACTCCTTCCCTACTTACTGGGGGATACGGACCACCGGTAAACTCATCTTT. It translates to CAADSFPTYWGIRTTGKLIF.

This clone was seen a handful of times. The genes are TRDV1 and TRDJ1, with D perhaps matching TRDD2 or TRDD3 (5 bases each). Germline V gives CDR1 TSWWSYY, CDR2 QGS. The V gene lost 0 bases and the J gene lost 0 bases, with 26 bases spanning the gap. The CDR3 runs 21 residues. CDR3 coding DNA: TGTGCTCTTGGGGAACTAAGTGGCCTACAGTCAGTGGGATCATACACCGATAAACTCATCTTT. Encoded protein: CALGELSGLQSVGSYTDKLIF.

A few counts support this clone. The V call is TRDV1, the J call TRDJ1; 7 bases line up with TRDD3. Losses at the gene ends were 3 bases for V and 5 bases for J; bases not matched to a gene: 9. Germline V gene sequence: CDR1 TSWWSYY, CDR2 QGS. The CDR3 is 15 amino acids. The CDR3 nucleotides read TGTGCTCTTGGGGACGCCGCCGTACTGGGGGATAAACTCATCTTT. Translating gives CALGDAAVLGDKLIF.

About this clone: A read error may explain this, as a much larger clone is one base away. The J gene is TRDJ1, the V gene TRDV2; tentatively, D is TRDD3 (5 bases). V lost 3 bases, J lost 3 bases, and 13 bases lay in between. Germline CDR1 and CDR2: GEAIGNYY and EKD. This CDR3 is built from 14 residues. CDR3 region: CACDEYWSPDKLIF. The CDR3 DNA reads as TGTGCCTGTGACGAGTACTGGTCTCCCGATAAACTCATCTTT.

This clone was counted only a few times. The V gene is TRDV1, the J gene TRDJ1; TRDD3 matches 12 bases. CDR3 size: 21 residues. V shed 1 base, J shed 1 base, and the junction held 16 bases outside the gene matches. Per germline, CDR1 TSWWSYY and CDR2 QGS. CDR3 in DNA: TGTGCTCTTGGGGAACCGGCGAATTACACGTCTGGGGGATACGCCACCGATAAACTCATCTTT. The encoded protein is CALGEPANYTSGGYATDKLIF.

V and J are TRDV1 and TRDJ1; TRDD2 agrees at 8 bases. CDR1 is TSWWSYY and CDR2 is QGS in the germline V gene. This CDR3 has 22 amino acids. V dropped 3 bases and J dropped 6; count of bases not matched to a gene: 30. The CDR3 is CALGDHRLPTKNYGGGVHKLIF. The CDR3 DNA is TGTGCTCTTGGGGACCATAGACTTCCTACGAAAAACTACGGGGGAGGGGTTCATAAACTCATCTTT.

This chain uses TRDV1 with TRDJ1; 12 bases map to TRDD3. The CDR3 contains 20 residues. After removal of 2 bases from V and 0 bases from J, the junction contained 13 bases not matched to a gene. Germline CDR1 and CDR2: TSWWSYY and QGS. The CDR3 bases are TGTGCTCTTGGGGAAAGACCTTCCTGGGGGATACGCCGGTACACCGATAAACTCATCTTT. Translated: CALGERPSWGIRRYTDKLIF.

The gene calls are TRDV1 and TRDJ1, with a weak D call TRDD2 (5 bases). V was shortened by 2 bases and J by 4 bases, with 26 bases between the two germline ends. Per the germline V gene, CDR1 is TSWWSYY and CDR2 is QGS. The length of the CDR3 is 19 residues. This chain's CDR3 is CALGEIPTVVASSLDKLIF. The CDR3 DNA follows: TGTGCTCTTGGGGAAATCCCTACGGTGGTGGCGTCCAGTCTCGATAAACTCATCTTT.

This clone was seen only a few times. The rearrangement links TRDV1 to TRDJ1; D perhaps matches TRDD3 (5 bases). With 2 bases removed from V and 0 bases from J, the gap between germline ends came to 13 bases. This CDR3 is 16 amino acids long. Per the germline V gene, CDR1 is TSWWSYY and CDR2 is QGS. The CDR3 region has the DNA TGTGCTCTTGGGGAAGGGGGCCATTCCGACACCGATAAACTCATCTTT. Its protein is CALGEGGHSDTDKLIF.